A selection of T cell receptor beta chains follows, all from one sample in a study of shared clonotypes between healthy human individuals. TCRdb keeps only in-frame clones here, not all; method: immunoSEQ multiplex PCR. Seen here are some 800,000 clones, approximately 92% observed once, and the top ten hold less than 25%. Sample: naive CD8+ T cells sorted from blood. The receptors shown here come from a man aged 30 to 39 in good health. The conserved cysteine and the conserved F or W are not part of the CDR3 here.

V gene	J gene	CDR3 protein
TRBV9	TRBJ2-2	ASSIIASYRDRDGTGELF
TRBV28	TRBJ2-1	ASRETGGGYNEQF
TRBV5-1	TRBJ1-1	ASSGGTGGLGTEAF
TRBV11-2	TRBJ2-7	ASSLETGGNYEQY
TRBV5-8	TRBJ2-7	ASSFLQGNYEQY
TRBV5-4	TRBJ2-5	ASSPSGTGRQETQY
TRBV6-6	TRBJ2-3	ASSFGPDTQY
TRBV11-2	TRBJ1-1	ASSTMDRRNTEAF
TRBV18	TRBJ2-1	ASSRLGQGEVHEQF
TRBV27	TRBJ1-1	ASSLRAQNTEAF
TRBV14	TRBJ2-5	ASSHLGLAGQETQY
TRBV28	TRBJ1-5	ASRGTGASNQPQH
TRBV27	TRBJ1-2	ASRPGSAYGYT
TRBV29-1	TRBJ2-7	SVENEVEQY
TRBV29-1	TRBJ2-1	SVRGSGSWNEQF
TRBV5-8	TRBJ1-2	ASSPGTGGIYGYT
TRBV29-1	TRBJ2-4	SVEEGSRNIQY
TRBV18	TRBJ2-1	ASSTTGATRRGRLNEQF
TRBV27	TRBJ2-7	ASSGGLAAYEQY
TRBV18	TRBJ2-7	ASSPRVAGIYEQY
TRBV11-2	TRBJ2-1	ASSFAGDNEQF
TRBV7-9	TRBJ2-7	ASSPGTSGYRAYEQY
TRBV7-8	TRBJ2-2	ASSPGRTAVGELF
TRBV9	TRBJ2-1	ASSVSELAGDNEQF
TRBV27	TRBJ1-1	ASSLSRNTEAF
TRBV29-1	TRBJ2-1	SVVGRETYNEQF
TRBV5-1	TRBJ2-6	ASSLVGTGAGANVLT
TRBV6-1	TRBJ2-7	ATARDSLIYEQY
TRBV27	TRBJ1-1	ASSLFPARGTEAF
TRBV28	TRBJ1-2	ASSFAQRGYGYT
TRBV13	TRBJ2-1	ASSSAGSGASGEQF
TRBV13	TRBJ2-3	ASSDRDHPDTQY
TRBV4-1	TRBJ2-1	ASSQDIERADSEQF
TRBV7-9	TRBJ2-4	ASSPSGAAKNIQY
TRBV27	TRBJ1-2	ATTGTGPHGYT
TRBV6-5	TRBJ2-7	ASNPLAGSSYEQY
TRBV2	TRBJ2-3	ASIPTGGMQY
TRBV7-9	TRBJ2-2	ASSFTGDTGELF
TRBV7-3	TRBJ2-1	ASSLDSGTGKVVQF
TRBV7-9	TRBJ2-2	ASSFGGTGELF
TRBV29-1	TRBJ2-5	SVLAGGTETQY
TRBV28	TRBJ2-3	ASSLRRTGAPSTDTQY
TRBV7-8	TRBJ2-2	ASALGPNTGELF
TRBV27	TRBJ2-2	ASSPQNTGELF
TRBV4-3	TRBJ2-7	ASSQRTGRGDEQY
TRBV27	TRBJ2-7	ASSIRRFYEQY
TRBV28	TRBJ1-5	ASSPGSHSNQPQH
TRBV7-9	TRBJ1-3	ASSPRTGPDSGNTIY
TRBV6-5	TRBJ1-4	ASRPITTNEKLF
TRBV5-8	TRBJ1-4	ASSLARAGTKGGEKLF
TRBV7-9	TRBJ2-3	ASAPTPGRSTDTQY
TRBV27	TRBJ2-1	ASSLLASFSYNEQF
TRBV4-3	TRBJ2-2	ASSQGTGSATGELF
TRBV7-9	TRBJ2-3	ASRGTDTQY